The 31 T cell receptor beta chains in this list originate from one sample, sequenced in a study of T cell repertoires in ileal Crohn's disease (dated by TCRdb to about 2019). In light of the paper, this sample's time point label describes: inflamed ileum from the surgical specimen. The library relied on the immunoSEQ multiplex PCR assay. TCRdb took over this immuneACCESS table, retaining in-frame rearrangements with V and J assigned. Such tables are incomplete; in checked studies, under half of the missing clones stem from an unresolved V gene, and the remainder is unexplained. The sample table records about 8,000 clones; roughly 85% of these occur just once. The ten largest clones add up to 9.5% to 12% of the sample. Sequencing input: ileal tissue. All receptors derive from an adult with Crohn's disease.

The rearrangement joins TRBV5-4 to TRBJ1-4, with 8 positions matching TRBD1. In germline, CDR1 is SGHNT, CDR2 YYREEE (reference sequence). Trimming cost V 1 base and J 10 bases; bases outside gene matches: 6. CDR3 size: 14 residues. The CDR3 sequence: CASSLTGGERKLFF. CDR3 nucleotide sequence: TGTGCCAGCAGCTTGACAGGGGGGGAAAGAAAACTGTTTTTT.

The chain uses TRBV5-1 and TRBJ2-5; 7 positions agree with TRBD1. The CDR3 extends over 14 amino acids. Germline CDR1 reads SGHRS; CDR2 reads YFSETQ. V was clipped by 3 bases and J by 2 bases; unmatched bases: 4. The DNA of the CDR3 is TGCGCCAGCAGCTCTGGACAGGAACAAGAGACCCAGTACTTC. Translated, it gives CASSSGQEQETQYF.

This clone was counted once. V and J are TRBV5-8 and TRBJ1-1; TRBD1 might be the D (5 bases). Germline CDR1 reads SGHTS; CDR2 reads YDEGEE. The CDR3 has 12 residues. V lost 1 base and J 7 bases, leaving 8 bases between the germline ends. The CDR3 bases are TGTGCCAGCAGCTTGCCTGGGGGTGAAGCTTTCTTT. As protein: CASSLPGGEAFF.

The rearrangement links TRBV19 to TRBJ2-1; D gene unclear. Trimming stripped 6 bases from V and 6 bases from J, with 15 bases between. The CDR3 is made up of 14 amino acids. Germline V lookup: CDR1 LNHDA, CDR2 SQIVND (reference sequence). Here the CDR3 DNA reads TGTGCCAGTAGGGGGTTTGGGGTTGGCAATGAGCAGTTCTTC. It is translated as CASRGFGVGNEQFF.

The rearrangement uses TRBV6-6 and TRBJ2-1; 8 nucleotides match TRBD1. Germline values: CDR1 MNHNY, CDR2 SVGAGI (reference sequence). The CDR3 covers 15 residues. Unmatched junction bases numbered 8, after V lost 6 bases and J lost 4 bases. The CDR3 loop is CASSSYRGFYNEQFF. Written as DNA, the CDR3 is TGTGCCAGCAGCTCCTACAGGGGGTTTTACAATGAGCAGTTCTTC.

The V call is TRBV6-6, the J call TRBJ2-1; 16 bases agree with TRBD2. The V and J ends lost 6 bases and 9 bases, in that order; junction bases with no gene match: 5. CDR3 length equals 15 residues. CDR1 is MNHNY, CDR2 SVGAGI, per germline (reference sequence). The CDR3 here is CASRGTSGRAGEQFF. For the CDR3, the DNA is TGTGCCAGCAGAGGGACTAGCGGGAGGGCCGGTGAGCAGTTCTTC.

The J gene is TRBJ2-1, the V gene TRBV7-9; 9 bases agree with TRBD2. Per the germline V gene, CDR1 is SEHNR and CDR2 is FQNEAQ (reference sequence). After removal of 2 bases from V and 12 bases from J, the junction contained 2 bases not matched to a gene. The CDR3 covers 12 residues. CDR3 region: CASSLFSGGQFF. CDR3 coding DNA: TGTGCCAGCAGCTTATTTAGCGGGGGGCAGTTCTTC.

Only a few counts were recorded for this clone. CDR3 residues: CASSGGLGLAGGYTDTQYF. CDR3 sequence (DNA): TGTGCCAGCAGTGGAGGATTGGGACTAGCGGGGGGATATACAGATACGCAGTATTTT. The chain is built from TRBV6-1 and TRBJ2-3; 15 bases line up with TRBD2. Germline CDR1 and CDR2: MNHNS and SASEGT. V gave up 4 bases and J gave up 3 bases; unmatched junction bases: 11. This CDR3 is built from 19 residues.

This chain links TRBV7-2 with TRBJ2-3; D possibly corresponds to TRBD2 (5 bases). This CDR3 is built from 12 residues. Germline CDR1 is SGHTA and CDR2 is FQGNSA. V was pared by 5 bases and J by 8 bases, with 11 bases between. The DNA of the CDR3 is TGTGCCAGCAGCCCGGACTGGACTACGCAGTATTTT. Protein: CASSPDWTTQYF.

The chain links TRBV7-2 to TRBJ2-5, with TRBD2 matching over 8 bases. The CDR3 sequence is 16 residues long. The trim removed 4 bases at V and 4 bases at J, leaving 11 bases unmatched. Germline V gives CDR1 SGHTA, CDR2 FQGNSA. CDR3 in DNA: TGTGCCAGCAGCTCAGGGATCGGGACTAGAGTAGAGACCCAGTACTTC. Its protein is CASSSGIGTRVETQYF.

The chain recombines TRBV30 with TRBJ1-4; 9 bases are a match to TRBD1. The V segment lost 3 bases and the J segment 5 bases; nucleotides outside the gene matches: 13. CDR3 length: 17 amino acids. Germline loops: CDR1 GTSNPN, CDR2 SVGIG (reference sequence). Written as DNA, the CDR3 is TGTGCCTGGAGGGAACCCAAACAGGGGGCGAGGAATGAAAAACTGTTTTTT. Its translation: CAWREPKQGARNEKLFF.

V gene TRBV6-1 combines with J gene TRBJ1-1; tentative D call: TRBD1 (5 bases). CDR1 MNHNS and CDR2 SASEGT come from the germline V gene. The length of the CDR3 is 12 residues. The ends were cut back, 10 bases at V and 3 bases at J, with 12 bases in the middle. The CDR3: CATQGSDTEAFF. The CDR3 DNA is TGTGCCACTCAGGGCTCGGACACTGAAGCTTTCTTT.

V is TRBV4-2 and J is TRBJ2-1, with TRBD1 identical over 11 bases. The CDR3 is 15 residues long. The germline CDR1 and CDR2 sequences are LGHNA and YNFKEQ. The V and J ends lost 3 bases and 9 bases, in that order; junction bases with no gene match: 7. The CDR3 sequence: CASSQQDRGLSEQFF. The CDR3 DNA is TGTGCCAGCAGCCAGCAGGACAGGGGGCTGAGTGAGCAGTTCTTC.

The chain joins TRBV30 to TRBJ1-2; D not certain. The CDR3 covers 13 residues. Germline V lookup: CDR1 GTSNPN, CDR2 SVGIG (reference sequence). The V gene lost 0 bases and the J gene lost 8 bases, with 13 bases spanning the gap. The CDR3 is CAWSVRRDRGYTF. The CDR3 DNA reads TGTGCCTGGAGTGTAAGGAGGGATCGAGGCTACACCTTC.

This chain joins TRBV6-1 and TRBJ2-1; 9 bases are a match to TRBD1. CDR1 is MNHNS and CDR2 is SASEGT in the germline V gene. V gave up 4 bases and J gave up 3 bases; unmatched junction bases: 4. This CDR3 spans 15 amino acids. The CDR3, as DNA: TGTGCCAGCAGTGTCGAGACAGGGGGCTACAATGAGCAGTTCTTC. It is translated as CASSVETGGYNEQFF.

The chain combines TRBV6-1 with TRBJ2-7, with D maybe TRBD1 (6 bases). V dropped 6 bases and J dropped 3 bases, with 12 bases sitting between them. CDR3 length equals 13 residues. CDR1 and CDR2 from the germline V gene are MNHNS and SASEGT. The DNA for the CDR3 is TGTGCCAGCAGAGGGGGACATAGCTACGAGCAGTACTTC. Protein: CASRGGHSYEQYF.

The rearrangement joins TRBV6-5 to TRBJ1-1; TRBD1 is a possible D gene (5 bases). The CDR3 spans 13 residues. Trimming shortened V by 6 bases and J by 12 bases, and 20 bases separated the two germline ends. CDR1 is MNHEY and CDR2 is SVGAGI in the germline V gene. In DNA, the CDR3 is TGTGCCAGCAGCCTAAAAGGAGGGACGGGGACTTTCTTT. Translating it yields CASSLKGGTGTFF.

This clone is categorized as large. The gene calls are TRBV28 and TRBJ1-1; D is perhaps TRBD1 (6 bases). Germline values: CDR1 MDHEN, CDR2 SYDVKM. The CDR3 extends over 17 amino acids. V shed 3 bases and J shed 4 bases, with 21 bases lying between them. The CDR3: CASSFLLGGAMGTEAFF. The CDR3 coding sequence is TGTGCCAGCAGTTTCCTCCTGGGGGGGGCAATGGGCACTGAAGCTTTCTTT. The full variable domain, with the rest looked up from reference TRBV28 and TRBJ1-1, is DVKVTQSSRYLVKRTGEKVFLECVQDMDHENMFWYRQDPGLGLRLIYFSYDVKMKEKGDIPEGYSVSREKKERFSLILESASTNQTSMYLCASSFLLGGAMGTEAFFGQGTRLTVV.

The chain couples TRBV7-3 to TRBJ2-1; D unresolved. V was clipped by 5 bases and J by 5 bases, with 10 bases between them. CDR1 is SGHTA and CDR2 is FQGTGA in the germline V gene. There are 13 residues in the CDR3. In nucleotides, the CDR3 is TGTGCCAGCAGCCGCGGATTAGACAATGAGCAGTTCTTC. It translates to CASSRGLDNEQFF.

The rearrangement joins TRBV18 to TRBJ2-1; 10 positions match TRBD1. This CDR3 spans 17 amino acids. Germline-derived CDR1 and CDR2 are KGHSH and LQKENI. V shed 2 bases and J 4 bases; nucleotides not matched to a gene: 8. The CDR3 loop is CASSPRGQGGKYNEQFF. CDR3 in DNA: TGTGCCAGCTCACCAAGAGGACAGGGGGGCAAATACAATGAGCAGTTCTTC.

The rearrangement joins TRBV2 to TRBJ2-2, with unresolved D. Germline assignment: CDR1 SNHLY and CDR2 FYNNEI. V lost 6 bases, J lost 7 bases, and 9 bases lay in between. The CDR3 extends over 12 amino acids. CDR3 in DNA: TGTGCCAGCAGCAGGACCCGCGGGGAGCTGTTTTTT. Translated: CASSRTRGELFF.

The chain joins TRBV5-4 to TRBJ1-1; tentatively, D is TRBD1 (5 bases). Trimming took off 6 bases at V and 8 bases at J, with 23 bases between the two ends. The CDR3 is 15 amino acids. The germline V gene encodes CDR1 SGHNT and CDR2 YYREEE (reference sequence). DNA of the CDR3: TGTGCCAGCAACCGCGGGGTGGGCGGGGGGTCCGAAGCTTTCTTT. Residues: CASNRGVGGGSEAFF.

This clone appeared a single time. The chain couples TRBV6-1 to TRBJ2-1; 11 nucleotides match TRBD2. With 2 bases clipped from V and 5 bases from J, the junction kept 5 bases outside the gene matches. Germline lookup yields CDR1 MNHNS and CDR2 SASEGT. This CDR3 has 16 residues. The CDR3 protein is CASSELGLAANNEQFF. CDR3 sequence (DNA): TGTGCCAGCAGTGAATTGGGACTAGCGGCCAACAATGAGCAGTTCTTC.

Turning to this clone: A read error may produce the germline difference seen at one junction end. The J gene is TRBJ2-3, the V gene TRBV12-5, with 10 nucleotides matching TRBD1. The CDR3 is 12 amino acids. Germline assignment: CDR1 LGHNT and CDR2 FRNRAP. The CDR3 is CASGLGTGGLFF. In DNA, the CDR3 is TGTGCTAGTGGTTTGGGGACAGGGGGACTTTTCTTT.

J is TRBJ2-1 and V is TRBV7-8; possible D gene TRBD1, 8 bases. CDR3 length: 15 amino acids. Germline CDR1 reads SGHVS; CDR2 reads FQNEAQ. V dropped 6 bases and J dropped 5 bases, with 17 bases sitting between them. The DNA of the CDR3 is TGTGCCAGCAGGAAAAGACAGGGGAGGGACAATGAGCAGTTCTTC. Translating gives CASRKRQGRDNEQFF.

The gene calls are TRBV6-4 and TRBJ1-2, with 8 bases fitting TRBD1. Germline trimming cut 6 bases from V and 7 bases from J; bases unmatched to any gene: 10. CDR1 is MRHNA, CDR2 SNTAGT, per germline. The CDR3 runs 14 residues. CDR3 nucleotide sequence: TGTGCCAGCAGCCGGGACAGGATAAGCACTGGCTACACCTTC. Translated, it gives CASSRDRISTGYTF.

This rearrangement joins TRBV19 to TRBJ1-2; TRBD1 might be the D (6 bases). Trimming took 6 bases from V and 1 from J, leaving 12 bases between them. This CDR3 is 14 amino acids long. Looked up from germline, CDR1 is LNHDA and CDR2 is SQIVND (reference sequence). CDR3 in amino acids: CASRGDRSNYGYTF. The DNA for the CDR3 is TGTGCCAGTAGAGGTGACAGGAGTAACTATGGCTACACCTTC. Full variable domain (missing parts from reference TRBV19 and TRBJ1-2): DGGITQSPKYLFRKEGQNVTLSCEQNLNHDAMYWYRQDPGQGLRLIYYSQIVNDFQKGDIAEGYSVSREKKESFPLTVTSAQKNPTAFYLCASRGDRSNYGYTFGSGTRLTVV.

The genes are TRBV19 and TRBJ1-2; D not resolved. Germline CDR1 reads LNHDA; CDR2 reads SQIVND (reference sequence). CDR3 length: 14 residues. V was pared by 0 bases and J by 4 bases, with 9 bases between. This chain's CDR3 is CASSIDDGLYGYTF. CDR3 bases: TGTGCCAGTAGTATAGATGACGGTCTCTATGGCTACACCTTC.

The rearrangement links TRBV5-1 to TRBJ1-2, with D possibly being TRBD1 (6 bases). The V gene's germline CDR1 is SGHRS and CDR2 YFSETQ. The germline V and J ends were trimmed by 2 bases and 8 bases, with 13 bases remaining between them. This CDR3 region has 13 residues. The CDR3 sequence: CASSLQGRDGYTF. The CDR3 DNA follows: TGCGCCAGCAGCTTACAGGGAAGGGACGGCTACACCTTC.

Comment on this clone: The junction and the germline gene differ at one end; a read error may be behind it. This chain connects TRBV9 to TRBJ1-1; maybe TRBD1 (6 bases). This CDR3 is built from 9 residues. From germline, CDR1 is SGDLS and CDR2 YYNGEE. The CDR3 region has the DNA TGTGCCAGCAGCGTAGGAGGGGGGTTT. It yields the protein CASSVGGGF.

The chain joins TRBV28 to TRBJ2-2, with a weak D call TRBD2 (5 bases). The CDR3 is 13 amino acids. Germline CDR1 MDHEN, CDR2 SYDVKM. Trimming shortened V by 10 bases and J by 4 bases, and 13 bases separated the two germline ends. Written as DNA, the CDR3 is TGTGCCACCCCCCGCCGGGGCACCGGGGAGCTGTTTTTT. Translation: CATPRRGTGELFF. The complete variable domain, with remaining parts taken from reference TRBV28 and TRBJ2-2, reads DVKVTQSSRYLVKRTGEKVFLECVQDMDHENMFWYRQDPGLGLRLIYFSYDVKMKEKGDIPEGYSVSREKKERFSLILESASTNQTSMYLCATPRRGTGELFFGEGSRLTVL.